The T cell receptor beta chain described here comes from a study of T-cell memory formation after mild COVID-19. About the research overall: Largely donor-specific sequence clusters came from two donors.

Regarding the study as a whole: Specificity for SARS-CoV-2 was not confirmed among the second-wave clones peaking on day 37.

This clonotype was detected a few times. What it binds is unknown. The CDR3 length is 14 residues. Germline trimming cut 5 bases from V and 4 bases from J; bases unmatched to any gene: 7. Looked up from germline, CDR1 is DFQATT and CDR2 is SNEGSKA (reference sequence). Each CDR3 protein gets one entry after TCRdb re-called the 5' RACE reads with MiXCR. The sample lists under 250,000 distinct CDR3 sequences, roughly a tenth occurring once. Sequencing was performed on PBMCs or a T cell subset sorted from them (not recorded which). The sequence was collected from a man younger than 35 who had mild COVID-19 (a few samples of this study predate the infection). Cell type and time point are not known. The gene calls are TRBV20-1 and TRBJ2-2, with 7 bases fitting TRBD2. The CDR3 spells CSAPHPSGTGELFF. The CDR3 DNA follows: TGCAGTGCTCCACACCCTAGCGGCACCGGGGAGCTGTTTTTT.